What follows is one TCR beta chain and its context. Measured with immunoSEQ multiplex PCR; TCRdb has only the in-frame clones, and not every one. This sample has roughly 200,000 clones, with 90% to 95% found just once. This CDR3 comprises 16 residues. The V gene's germline CDR1 is SEHNR and CDR2 FQNEAQ (reference sequence). With 5 bases removed from V and 6 bases from J, the gap between germline ends came to 22 bases. The source of the sample is a study of T cell responses to AZD1222 COVID-19 vaccine. The sequence came from an adult who received the AZD1222 COVID-19 vaccine. The chain uses TRBV7-9 and TRBJ1-2; perhaps TRBD1 as D (6 bases). The sequencing here drew on peripheral blood, taken 28 days after the second AZD1222 dose. CDR3 DNA: TGTGCCAGCAGCGTCCCCCGGGGGGCGGTTCTGGATGGCTACACCTTC. Translated, it gives CASSVPRGAVLDGYTF.